A single sample is the source of the 28 T cell receptor beta chains below, sequenced in a study of regulatory T cells in long-lasting Graves disease (dated by TCRdb to the early 2020s). The meaning of the sample's time point label: newly diagnosed GD, antithyroid drugs for less than 3 months. RNA was extracted from PBMCs in TRIzol for both TCR sequencing and RNA sequencing. Library preparation employed multiplex PCR. These reads were obtained on an Illumina HiSeq 4000. To build TCR beta libraries, CDR3 regions were amplified by Arm-PCR using iRepertoire HTBI primers. In TCRdb, the public reads were trimmed at Q25 with fastp and aligned with MiXCR, with productive beta chains retained. A single entry per CDR3 protein holds the most common genes and DNA from its merged rows. This sample gives hundreds of thousands of distinct CDR3 sequences in total; less than 20% of them show up just once. About 18% of the sample is taken by the ten largest.

These records were also assigned to another study, of T cells in Graves' hyperthyroidism and ophthalmopathy.

Sequenced here: peripheral blood mononuclear cells (PBMCs), sampled at new diagnosis, from a patient treated with antithyroid drugs. The source is a woman in her 30s with Graves disease. Donor details come from another sample of the same person, matched by shared clones.

This clonotype was recorded many times. The chain couples TRBV7-8 to TRBJ1-6, with D tentatively TRBD1 (5 bases). Per the germline V gene, CDR1 is SGHVS and CDR2 is FQNEAQ. The CDR3 runs 14 residues. V was shortened by 7 bases and J by 2 bases, with 9 bases between the two germline ends. The CDR3 nucleotides read TGTGCCAGCAAAAAGGGGCCCTATAATTCACCCCTCCACTTT. Protein: CASKKGPYNSPLHF.

This clonotype was seen ten or more times. The chain combines TRBV2 with TRBJ1-2; D uncertain. The germline gives CDR1 SNHLY, CDR2 FYNNEI. The CDR3 extends over 11 amino acids. Trimming shortened V by 5 bases and J by 6 bases, and 7 bases separated the two germline ends. CDR3 protein: CASSNGDGYTF. The CDR3 coding sequence is TGTGCCAGCAGTAACGGGGATGGCTACACCTTC. Variable domain in full (rest from reference TRBV2 and TRBJ1-2): EPEVTQTPSHQVTQMGQEVILRCVPISNHLYFYWYRQILGQKVEFLVSFYNNEISEKSEIFDDQFSVERPDGSNFTLKIRSTKLEDSAMYFCASSNGDGYTFGSGTRLTVV.

This clonotype appeared a single time. J is TRBJ2-7 and V is TRBV18; 16 bases are shared with TRBD2. The CDR3 is 16 residues long. V gave up 8 bases and J gave up 6 bases; unmatched junction bases: 10. Germline CDR1 reads KGHSH; CDR2 reads LQKENI. The CDR3 is CASTPGLAGGPVEQYF. The CDR3 nucleotides read TGTGCCAGCACCCCGGGACTAGCGGGAGGGCCTGTCGAGCAGTACTTC.

This clonotype was observed a few times. This sequence joins TRBV19 and TRBJ1-5; D is uncertain. The V and J ends lost 7 bases and 1 base respectively, with 8 bases between them. Germline V CDR1 and CDR2: LNHDA, SQIVND (reference sequence). The CDR3 totals 13 residues. The CDR3 DNA reads TGTGCCAGTATGATGGGGAGCAATCAGCCCCAGCATTTT. Translating it yields CASMMGSNQPQHF.

Concerning this clonotype itself: A read error may be the cause here, since a much bigger clone is one base away. The V call is TRBV6-1, the J call TRBJ2-7; tentatively, D is TRBD2 (6 bases). This CDR3 is 16 amino acids long. Germline V gives CDR1 MNHNS, CDR2 SASEGT. For the CDR3, the DNA is TGTGCCGGCAGTGAAGCATCACTAGCAGGGACCTACGAGCAGTACTTC. It specifies CAGSEASLAGTYEQYF.

Comments on this clonotype: Just one base apart from a much larger clone, this may be a read error. The chain employs TRBV7-2 and TRBJ2-1; no firm D call. CDR3 length: 14 residues. CDR1 and CDR2 from the germline V gene are SGHTA and FQGNSA. V was cut by 4 bases and J by 7 bases, with 14 bases left in between. The CDR3 protein is CASSSSRSRNEQFF. DNA for the CDR3: TGTGCCAGCAGCTCATCCAGGAGCCGGAATGAGCAGTTCTTC.

This clonotype was detected many times. The gene calls are TRBV2 and TRBJ2-3; 8 positions match TRBD1. The CDR3 runs to 16 residues. J was trimmed by 1 base and V by 5 bases; bases with no gene match: 8. CDR1 SNHLY and CDR2 FYNNEI come from the germline V gene. The CDR3: CASSMDREIGTDTQYF. CDR3 DNA: TGTGCCAGCAGTATGGACAGGGAGATTGGCACAGATACGCAGTATTTT.

This clonotype was recorded many times. The rearrangement joins TRBV12-5 to TRBJ2-5, with TRBD2 identical over 10 bases. The germline gives CDR1 LGHNT, CDR2 FRNRAP. J was trimmed by 5 bases and V by 2 bases; bases with no gene match: 11. The CDR3 has 17 residues. The CDR3 region is CASGLRSRGTSDETQYF. CDR3 nucleotide sequence: TGTGCTAGTGGTTTGCGTTCGAGGGGGACTAGCGATGAGACCCAGTACTTC.

This clonotype showed up just a few times. The rearrangement joins TRBV4-1 to TRBJ2-7; D ambiguous. V shed 1 base and J shed 4 bases, with 14 bases lying between them. Germline V gene lookup returns CDR1 MGHRA and CDR2 YSYEKL. CDR3 length: 15 amino acids. The CDR3 protein is CASSQVVVGFYEQYF. The CDR3 region has the DNA TGCGCCAGCAGCCAAGTGGTGGTAGGGTTTTACGAGCAGTACTTC.

This clonotype was detected many times. The rearrangement links TRBV28 to TRBJ1-5, with 10 bases identical to TRBD1. The germline V gene encodes CDR1 MDHEN and CDR2 SYDVKM. V lost 4 bases and J lost 3; bases outside the gene matches: 6. This CDR3 region has 16 residues. This chain's CDR3 is CASSSTGTGDNQPQHF. DNA of the CDR3: TGTGCCAGCAGTTCTACCGGGACAGGGGACAATCAGCCCCAGCATTTT.

This clonotype was counted a few times. This rearrangement joins TRBV5-4 to TRBJ1-2, with no clear D. The CDR3 length is 12 residues. CDR1 and CDR2 (germline): SGHNT, YYREEE (reference sequence). V was trimmed by 2 bases and J by 6 bases, leaving 8 bases between them. The CDR3 sequence is CASSFTEDGYTF. CDR3 nucleotide sequence: TGTGCCAGCAGCTTCACTGAGGATGGCTACACCTTC.

V and J are TRBV2 and TRBJ2-3; D gene ambiguous. V shed 8 bases and J shed 3 bases, with 18 bases lying between them. This CDR3 contains 15 residues. Germline values: CDR1 SNHLY, CDR2 FYNNEI. In nucleotides, the CDR3 is TGTGCCAGCCGTGGGGAAGGGATCATTACAGATACGCAGTATTTT. This gives the protein CASRGEGIITDTQYF.

The chain joins TRBV12-3 or TRBV12-4 to TRBJ2-3; 7 bases map to TRBD2. CDR3 length: 14 residues. The V segment lost 7 bases and the J segment 3 bases; nucleotides outside the gene matches: 7. The CDR3 DNA follows: TGTGCCAGCAAAAGCGGGATGGGGACAGATACGCAGTATTTT. Its protein is CASKSGMGTDTQYF.

Notes on this clonotype: This clone may be a read error of a much larger clone one base away. V is TRBV11-2 and J is TRBJ2-7; no clear D gene. This CDR3 contains 12 residues. The V gene's germline CDR1 is SGHAT and CDR2 FQNNGV. Trimming left V 0 bases short and J 6 bases short, with 6 bases between. Here the CDR3 DNA reads TGTGCCAGCAGCTTAGACCCGGGCGAGCAGTACTTC. Residues: CASSLDPGEQYF.

The rearrangement uses TRBV27 and TRBJ1-6, with D unclear. This CDR3 contains 15 residues. Trimming removed 7 bases from V and 7 bases from J, with 17 bases in between. The germline CDR1 and CDR2 sequences are MNHEY and SMNVEV (reference sequence). The CDR3 sequence: CASIPHPGSNSPLHF. The DNA of the CDR3 is TGTGCCAGCATACCCCACCCGGGCTCCAATTCACCCCTCCACTTT.

This clonotype has a handful of counts. This chain joins TRBV6-5 and TRBJ2-7; 7 positions agree with TRBD2. V lost 7 bases, J lost 5 bases, and 11 bases stayed unmatched. The V gene's germline CDR1 is MNHEY and CDR2 SVGAGI. This CDR3 has 14 residues. For the CDR3, the DNA is TGTGCCAGCACCTACTCCGGCAGCGGGAACGAGCAGTACTTC. Protein: CASTYSGSGNEQYF.

This chain joins TRBV7-9 and TRBJ2-5; a possible D gene is TRBD2 (5 bases). This CDR3 spans 17 amino acids. Trimming shortened V by 2 bases and J by 0 bases, and 16 bases separated the two germline ends. Germline lookup yields CDR1 SEHNR and CDR2 FQNEAQ (reference sequence). The CDR3 bases are TGTGCCAGCAGCTTATTTTCCGGGGTTAGGGACCAAGAGACCCAGTACTTC. Its protein product is CASSLFSGVRDQETQYF.

The rearrangement joins TRBV6-9 to TRBJ1-1; 7 nucleotides align to TRBD1. The CDR3 totals 14 residues. The V and J ends lost 3 bases and 5 bases, in that order; junction bases with no gene match: 6. Per germline, CDR1 MNHGY and CDR2 SVAAGI. The CDR3: CASSYSDRATEAFF. CDR3 sequence (DNA): TGTGCCAGCAGTTACTCCGACAGGGCAACTGAAGCTTTCTTT.

In its sample, this clonotype was seen many times. The V gene is TRBV4-1, the J gene TRBJ1-5, with 7 bases that match TRBD1. Per germline, CDR1 MGHRA and CDR2 YSYEKL. V shed 1 base, J shed 5 bases, and the junction held 8 bases outside the gene matches. This CDR3 is 16 amino acids long. CDR3 residues: CASSQGPGTAHQPQHF. CDR3 in DNA: TGCGCCAGCAGCCAAGGACCAGGGACAGCGCATCAGCCCCAGCATTTT.

This clonotype was seen many times. The chain employs TRBV9 and TRBJ2-5; tentative D call: TRBD1 (6 bases). Per the germline V gene, CDR1 is SGDLS and CDR2 is YYNGEE. V gave up 6 bases and J gave up 2 bases, with 11 bases separating them. This CDR3 has 13 residues. CDR3 coding DNA: TGTGCCAGCAACACGGACAGTCAAGAGACCCAGTACTTC. It specifies CASNTDSQETQYF.

Details on this clonotype: A read error may be the cause here, since a much bigger clone is one base away. The gene calls are TRBV20-1 and TRBJ2-5; D assignment may be TRBD1 or TRBD2 (6 bases each). The germline gives CDR1 DFQATT, CDR2 SNEGSKA (reference sequence). The V end lost 6 bases, the J end lost 5 bases, and 25 bases lay between the germline ends. The CDR3 length is 16 residues. The CDR3 region is CSATSLASAQGETQYF. The CDR3 nucleotides are TGCAGTGCGACCTCTTTGGCTAGCGCCCAGGGGGAGACCCAGTACTTC.

This clonotype has ten or more counts. The chain links TRBV29-1 to TRBJ1-5; weak D call: TRBD1 (5 bases). Trimming took off 4 bases at V and 5 bases at J, with 12 bases between the two ends. The CDR3 totals 13 residues. The germline V gene has CDR1 SQVTM and CDR2 ANQGSEA. CDR3 sequence: CSVGGGGHQPQHF. CDR3 DNA sequence: TGCAGCGTTGGGGGGGGTGGACATCAGCCCCAGCATTTT.

The CDR3 here is CATSPNFDRGAFF. CDR3 coding DNA: TGTGCCACCAGCCCAAATTTCGACAGGGGAGCTTTCTTT. This chain links TRBV15 with TRBJ1-1; 8 bases line up with TRBD1. The trim removed 5 bases at V and 10 bases at J, leaving 9 bases unmatched. The germline CDR1 and CDR2 sequences are LNHNV and YYDKDF (reference sequence). CDR3 length: 13 residues.

V gene TRBV28 combines with J gene TRBJ2-2; D may be TRBD2 (5 bases). The germline gives CDR1 MDHEN, CDR2 SYDVKM. There are 16 residues in the CDR3. V gave up 6 bases and J gave up 3 bases, with 17 bases separating them. CDR3 in DNA: TGTGCCAGCAGATCACGGACTGGCGATTACACCGGGGAGCTGTTTTTT. Translated: CASRSRTGDYTGELFF.

This chain joins TRBV3-1 and TRBJ2-7, with TRBD2 as a possible D gene (5 bases). CDR3 length: 15 amino acids. The ends were cut back, 1 base at V and 0 bases at J, with 10 bases in the middle. The germline V gene encodes CDR1 LGHDT and CDR2 YNNKEL (reference sequence). CDR3 coding DNA: TGTGCCAGCAGCCAAGGCTGGGAGAGCTCCTACGAGCAGTACTTC. This translates into CASSQGWESSYEQYF.

In this sample, this clonotype turned up many times. This chain joins TRBV5-1 and TRBJ2-3, with 7 bases lining up with TRBD1. The CDR3 is 15 amino acids. Germline assignment: CDR1 SGHRS and CDR2 YFSETQ. J was trimmed by 2 bases and V by 4 bases; bases with no gene match: 7. This CDR3 is CASSGEGGSTDTQYF. Written as DNA, the CDR3 is TGCGCCAGCAGCGGCGAAGGGGGCTCCACAGATACGCAGTATTTT.

This clonotype occurred many times. The chain recombines TRBV12-3 or TRBV12-4 with TRBJ1-4, with 10 nucleotides matching TRBD1. CDR3 length: 15 residues. With 7 bases clipped from V and 8 bases from J, the junction kept 10 bases outside the gene matches. CDR3 nucleotide sequence: TGTGCCAGCATCCTAAGCCCGACAGGGGGCGAAAAACTGTTTTTT. This codes for CASILSPTGGEKLFF.

This clonotype was recorded many times. The chain couples TRBV10-3 to TRBJ1-6, with D possibly TRBD1 on 6 matching bases. This CDR3 is 14 amino acids long. The germline V gene has CDR1 ENHRY and CDR2 SYGVKD. Trimming left V 7 bases short and J 9 bases short, with 16 bases between. CDR3 sequence (DNA): TGTGCCATCACCAATACAGGGTTCGGTTCACCCCTCCACTTT. This codes for CAITNTGFGSPLHF.